This is a list of T cell receptor beta chains from one sample in a study of post-analysis software for immune sequencing data. TCRdb re-called the PCR reads through MiXCR, storing one row per CDR3 protein. The data show 650,000 to 850,000 distinct CDR3 sequences, roughly 50% seen once. Sequencing was carried out using blood. All receptors derive from a girl aged 10-17 years with multiple sclerosis. CDR3s include the opening cysteine and the closing phenylalanine or tryptophan. A D gene is named only where the DNA matches it firmly. Clone size appears in some rows only: once, few, many, or a class for an expanded clone.

v_gene: TRBV7-9; d_gene: -; j_gene: TRBJ1-6; len: 14; abundance: -; CDR3aa: CASSLGRTNSPLHF; CDR3nt: TGTGCCAGCAGCTTAGGACGGACGAATTCACCCCTCCACTTT
v_gene: TRBV29-1; d_gene: TRBD2; j_gene: TRBJ2-3; len: 10; abundance: -; CDR3aa: CSLGGDTQYF; CDR3nt: TGCAGCCTGGGGGGGGATACGCAGTATTTT
v_gene: TRBV5-1; d_gene: TRBD1; j_gene: TRBJ2-3; len: 18; abundance: -; CDR3aa: CASSLGGTGRPPGDTQYF; CDR3nt: TGCGCCAGCAGCTTGGGGGGGACAGGGAGGCCCCCCGGAGATACGCAGTATTTT
v_gene: TRBV3-1; d_gene: -; j_gene: TRBJ2-4; len: 8; abundance: few; CDR3aa: CASSHRYF; CDR3nt: TGTGCCAGCAGCCACCGGTACTTC
v_gene: TRBV20-1; d_gene: -; j_gene: TRBJ2-7; len: 13; abundance: -; CDR3aa: CSANEGGAYEQYF; CDR3nt: TGCAGTGCTAATGAGGGGGGGGCCTACGAGCAGTACTTC
v_gene: TRBV6-5; d_gene: -; j_gene: TRBJ2-1; len: 16; abundance: -; CDR3aa: CASSYSTGGPPNEQFF; CDR3nt: TGTGCCAGCAGTTACTCGACTGGGGGCCCACCCAATGAGCAGTTCTTC
v_gene: TRBV11-3; d_gene: TRBD2; j_gene: TRBJ2-7; len: 16; abundance: -; CDR3aa: CASSPGVAGGPSEQYF; CDR3nt: TGTGCCAGCAGCCCCGGGGTAGCGGGAGGGCCCTCCGAGCAGTACTTC
v_gene: TRBV12-3/TRBV12-4; d_gene: -; j_gene: TRBJ2-5; len: 15; abundance: -; CDR3aa: CASSLAPTVEKTQYF; CDR3nt: TGTGCCAGCAGTTTAGCGCCGACAGTAGAAAAGACCCAGTACTTC
v_gene: TRBV27; d_gene: -; j_gene: TRBJ2-4; len: 13; abundance: -; CDR3aa: CASRFSPKNIQYF; CDR3nt: TGTGCCAGCAGGTTCAGTCCAAAAAACATTCAGTACTTC
v_gene: TRBV30; d_gene: -; j_gene: TRBJ2-7; len: 12; abundance: once; CDR3aa: CAWSPGGYEQYF; CDR3nt: TGTGCCTGGAGTCCAGGGGGGTACGAGCAGTACTTC
v_gene: TRBV20-1; d_gene: -; j_gene: TRBJ2-7; len: 13; abundance: -; CDR3aa: CSATGQGNYEQYF; CDR3nt: TGCAGTGCCACGGGGCAGGGGAACTACGAGCAGTACTTC
v_gene: TRBV7-7; d_gene: TRBD2; j_gene: TRBJ2-1; len: 16; abundance: once; CDR3aa: CASSPGAGTFLGEQFF; CDR3nt: TGTGCCAGCAGCCCCGGAGCGGGAACCTTCCTGGGTGAGCAGTTCTTC
v_gene: TRBV7-9; d_gene: -; j_gene: TRBJ2-1; len: 15; abundance: -; CDR3aa: CASSFFTEAVGEQFF; CDR3nt: TGTGCCAGCAGCTTCTTTACCGAGGCCGTCGGGGAGCAGTTCTTC
v_gene: TRBV20-1; d_gene: -; j_gene: TRBJ2-7; len: 14; abundance: -; CDR3aa: CSARSGDSSYEQYF; CDR3nt: TGCAGTGCTAGATCAGGGGACTCCTCCTACGAGCAGTACTTC
v_gene: TRBV11-3; d_gene: -; j_gene: TRBJ2-7; len: 13; abundance: -; CDR3aa: CASSFGDTYEQYF; CDR3nt: TGTGCCAGCAGCTTCGGGGACACCTACGAGCAGTACTTC
v_gene: TRBV20-1; d_gene: -; j_gene: TRBJ1-2; len: 14; abundance: -; CDR3aa: CSARDRSTAYGYTF; CDR3nt: TGCAGTGCTAGAGATCGAAGTACAGCTTATGGCTACACCTTC
v_gene: TRBV4-1; d_gene: -; j_gene: TRBJ2-3; len: 18; abundance: -; CDR3aa: CASSQDRGTVASSDTQYF; CDR3nt: TGCGCCAGCAGCCAAGATCGGGGGACAGTTGCGTCATCAGATACGCAGTATTTT
v_gene: TRBV20-1; d_gene: -; j_gene: TRBJ2-3; len: 13; abundance: -; CDR3aa: CSATETATDTQYF; CDR3nt: TGCAGTGCTACAGAAACCGCCACAGATACGCAGTATTTT
v_gene: TRBV5-1; d_gene: TRBD1; j_gene: TRBJ2-3; len: 14; abundance: -; CDR3aa: CASSLQGALDTQYF; CDR3nt: TGCGCCAGCAGCCTACAGGGGGCATTGGATACGCAGTATTTT
v_gene: TRBV7-2; d_gene: -; j_gene: TRBJ2-7; len: 14; abundance: -; CDR3aa: CASSFWPQDYEQYF; CDR3nt: TGTGCCAGCAGCTTTTGGCCTCAGGACTACGAGCAGTACTTC
v_gene: TRBV4-1; d_gene: -; j_gene: TRBJ2-3; len: 11; abundance: -; CDR3aa: CASIAADTQYF; CDR3nt: TGCGCCAGCATCGCTGCAGATACGCAGTATTTT
v_gene: TRBV7-2; d_gene: -; j_gene: TRBJ2-6; len: 20; abundance: few; CDR3aa: CASSLFRERPGASGANVLTF; CDR3nt: TGTGCCAGCAGCTTGTTCCGTGAGAGACCGGGGGCGTCTGGGGCCAACGTCCTGACTTTC
v_gene: TRBV15; d_gene: -; j_gene: TRBJ2-7; len: 14; abundance: -; CDR3aa: CATSRVQSSYEQYF; CDR3nt: TGTGCCACCAGCAGAGTCCAAAGCTCCTACGAGCAGTACTTC
v_gene: TRBV4-1; d_gene: TRBD2; j_gene: TRBJ2-1; len: 16; abundance: few; CDR3aa: CASSPLGTGGPDEQFF; CDR3nt: TGCGCCAGCAGCCCGCTCGGAACGGGGGGGCCGGATGAGCAGTTCTTC
v_gene: TRBV4-1; d_gene: -; j_gene: TRBJ1-1; len: 14; abundance: -; CDR3aa: CASSLQTGGTEAFF; CDR3nt: TGCGCCAGCAGCCTCCAGACAGGTGGCACTGAAGCTTTCTTT
v_gene: TRBV10-3; d_gene: TRBD1; j_gene: TRBJ2-7; len: 13; abundance: few; CDR3aa: CAISEQGAYEQYF; CDR3nt: TGTGCCATCAGTGAGCAGGGGGCTTACGAGCAGTACTTC
v_gene: TRBV12-3/TRBV12-4; d_gene: TRBD1; j_gene: TRBJ2-5; len: 16; abundance: once; CDR3aa: CAGSLRDSRPQETQYF; CDR3nt: TGTGCCGGCAGTTTAAGGGACAGCCGCCCTCAAGAGACCCAGTACTTC
v_gene: TRBV18; d_gene: -; j_gene: TRBJ2-7; len: 16; abundance: -; CDR3aa: CASSPPNRVSFDEQYF; CDR3nt: TGTGCCAGCTCACCACCGAACAGGGTTTCCTTTGACGAGCAGTACTTC
v_gene: TRBV3-1; d_gene: -; j_gene: TRBJ1-5; len: 12; abundance: -; CDR3aa: CASSQEVGPQHF; CDR3nt: TGTGCCAGCAGCCAAGAGGTTGGGCCCCAGCATTTT
v_gene: TRBV12-3/TRBV12-4; d_gene: -; j_gene: TRBJ2-7; len: 16; abundance: -; CDR3aa: CASSGVQGSFSYEQYF; CDR3nt: TGTGCCAGCAGTGGTGTCCAGGGGTCGTTCTCCTACGAGCAGTACTTC
v_gene: TRBV18; d_gene: -; j_gene: TRBJ1-5; len: 14; abundance: -; CDR3aa: CASSPPWQDQPQHF; CDR3nt: TGTGCCAGCTCACCACCGTGGCAGGATCAGCCCCAGCATTTT
v_gene: TRBV9; d_gene: TRBD1; j_gene: TRBJ1-2; len: 17; abundance: -; CDR3aa: CASSLMDRGRSNYGYTF; CDR3nt: TGTGCCAGCAGCTTAATGGACAGGGGGCGCAGTAACTATGGCTACACCTTC
v_gene: TRBV4-1; d_gene: -; j_gene: TRBJ2-5; len: 14; abundance: -; CDR3aa: CASSQGTTSTEQYF; CDR3nt: TGCGCCAGCAGCCAAGGGACGACATCTACTGAGCAGTACTTC
v_gene: TRBV10-3; d_gene: -; j_gene: TRBJ2-1; len: 15; abundance: -; CDR3aa: CAISEVFSSYNEQLF; CDR3nt: TGTGCCATCAGTGAAGTTTTCTCCTCCTACAATGAGCAGTTATTC
v_gene: TRBV7-8; d_gene: -; j_gene: TRBJ1-1; len: 14; abundance: -; CDR3aa: CASSLTGSDTEAFF; CDR3nt: TGTGCCAGCAGCTTAACAGGGTCCGACACTGAAGCTTTCTTT
v_gene: TRBV29-1; d_gene: -; j_gene: TRBJ2-3; len: 13; abundance: -; CDR3aa: CSAWQTSTDTQYF; CDR3nt: TGCAGCGCGTGGCAGACTAGCACAGATACGCAGTATTTT